Given below is one T cell receptor beta chain in context. The antigen remains undetermined. The method was immunoSEQ multiplex PCR; TCRdb's version includes in-frame clones alone and lacks a portion of them. The sample includes 2 million to 2.5 million clones, 93% of them seen just once. These data are taken from a study of shared clonotypes between healthy human individuals. Background on the study: Per-donor plates numbered three CD4 naive, three CD4 memory, two CD8 naive and one CD8 memory.

Study results and limitations: Naive CD4 clonotypes were shared across a few donors at 4.5% to 6%.

The V and J ends lost 4 bases and 4 bases respectively, with 16 bases between them. Looked up from germline, CDR1 is SEHNR and CDR2 is FQNEAQ (reference sequence). The CDR3 covers 15 residues. The sequence derives from a man between 18 and 35 years old in good health. Some clones in this sample may be carry-over from other donors' samples. Sequenced input: naive CD4+ T cells from PBMCs. Noted subset: CD45RA+ positively selected. The rearrangement links TRBV7-9 to TRBJ1-1, with TRBD1 as a possible D gene (5 bases). The CDR3 spells CASSSGALIGTEAFF. The CDR3 coding sequence is TGTGCCAGCAGCTCCGGGGCGCTTATCGGCACTGAAGCTTTCTTT.